This entry lists 30 T cell receptor beta chains sequenced from one sample in a study of T cell clonotyping in hematopoietic cell transplantation. The time point denotes: recipient sample about 28 days before transplant, after cytoreduction. Profiled with immunoSEQ multiplex PCR; TCRdb holds only in-frame clones, not every one. The sample consists of 35,000 to 50,000 clones, approximately 81% of them appearing once. Sequenced material: peripheral blood mononuclear cells, taken before stem cell transplant. The source of these receptors is a man between 60 and 70 years old with acute myeloid leukemia. Some clones in this sample may be carry-over from other donors' samples.

The gene calls are TRBV7-2 and TRBJ2-7; D call uncertain. The germline CDR1 and CDR2 sequences are SGHTA and FQGNSA. This CDR3 spans 14 amino acids. Trimming took off 5 bases at V and 4 bases at J, with 15 bases between the two ends. CDR3 sequence reads: CASSGVKGSYEQYF. The CDR3, as DNA: TGTGCCAGCAGCGGGGTAAAGGGTTCGTACGAGCAGTACTTC.

J is TRBJ2-5 and V is TRBV9, with 7 bases aligning to TRBD2. Losses at the gene ends were 0 bases for V and 4 bases for J; bases not matched to a gene: 6. Germline CDR1 SGDLS, CDR2 YYNGEE. CDR3 size: 15 residues. CDR3 bases: TGTGCCAGCAGCGTAGGGTCGGGGGGACTAGAGACCCAGTACTTC. Translation gives CASSVGSGGLETQYF.

The gene calls are TRBV2 and TRBJ2-5; 8 bases are shared with TRBD2. This CDR3 comprises 13 residues. The germline gives CDR1 SNHLY, CDR2 FYNNEI. The V and J ends lost 4 bases and 5 bases, in that order; junction bases with no gene match: 3. For the CDR3, the DNA is TGTGCCAGCAGTGGTCAGCGGGGGGAGACCCAGTACTTC. This encodes CASSGQRGETQYF.

This clone was seen only once. The rearrangement joins TRBV7-9 to TRBJ1-5, with no clear D. Germline CDR1 reads SEHNR; CDR2 reads FQNEAQ (reference sequence). The CDR3 is 14 amino acids. Trimming stripped 3 bases from V and 0 bases from J, with 6 bases between. The CDR3 region has the DNA TGTGCCAGCAGCTTTAAAGATAGCAATCAGCCCCAGCATTTT. Amino acids: CASSFKDSNQPQHF.

This sequence joins TRBV2 and TRBJ1-5; no definite D call. This CDR3 spans 18 amino acids. CDR1 is SNHLY, CDR2 FYNNEI, per germline. Between the trimmed V and J ends, which lost 0 bases and 0 bases, there was a span of 15 bases. This CDR3 is CASSEAPFGSYSNQPQHF. In DNA form, the CDR3 reads TGTGCCAGCAGTGAAGCGCCTTTCGGGAGTTATAGCAATCAGCCCCAGCATTTT. The variable domain in full, with the rest retrieved from reference TRBV2 and TRBJ1-5, is EPEVTQTPSHQVTQMGQEVILRCVPISNHLYFYWYRQILGQKVEFLVSFYNNEISEKSEIFDDQFSVERPDGSNFTLKIRSTKLEDSAMYFCASSEAPFGSYSNQPQHFGDGTRLSIL.

The genes are TRBV29-1 and TRBJ2-3; 8 positions agree with TRBD1. Germline V gene lookup returns CDR1 SQVTM and CDR2 ANQGSEA. The CDR3 runs 14 residues. V gave up 3 bases and J gave up 5 bases; unmatched junction bases: 7. CDR3 nucleotides: TGCAGCGTTGAGGACAGGGAGCGAGGAGATACGCAGTATTTT. Its protein product is CSVEDRERGDTQYF.

The rearrangement uses TRBV4-1 and TRBJ1-5; D gene uncertain. The CDR3 length is 13 residues. V was shortened by 3 bases and J by 7 bases, with 10 bases between the two germline ends. Germline CDR1 is MGHRA and CDR2 is YSYEKL. DNA of the CDR3: TGCGCCAGCAGCCACCCCGGAGGGCAGCCCCAGCATTTT. Protein sequence: CASSHPGGQPQHF.

The chain combines TRBV19 with TRBJ1-2; tentative D call: TRBD1 (5 bases). The CDR3 extends over 14 amino acids. Germline assignment: CDR1 LNHDA and CDR2 SQIVND (reference sequence). V lost 4 bases to trimming and J lost 8 bases, with 17 bases between them. The CDR3 sequence: CASSNPVTEKGYTF. In nucleotides, the CDR3 is TGTGCCAGTAGTAATCCGGTGACAGAGAAGGGCTACACCTTC.

The chain has TRBV5-1 and TRBJ1-1; D is undetermined. V shed 0 bases and J shed 0 bases, with 9 bases lying between them. The CDR3 consists of 15 residues. The germline V gene has CDR1 SGHRS and CDR2 YFSETQ. Here the CDR3 reads CASSLGPGLNTEAFF. The CDR3 nucleotides read TGCGCCAGCAGCTTGGGGCCTGGCCTGAACACTGAAGCTTTCTTT.

This chain connects TRBV7-2 to TRBJ1-5; unclear D gene. Trimming took off 5 bases at V and 3 bases at J, with 11 bases between the two ends. Germline V lookup: CDR1 SGHTA, CDR2 FQGNSA. The CDR3 is made up of 14 amino acids. CDR3 DNA sequence: TGTGCCAGCAGCCGGACCCGGACCAATCAGCCCCAGCATTTT. Translation: CASSRTRTNQPQHF.

The rearrangement links TRBV7-9 to TRBJ1-2; D is possibly TRBD1 (6 bases). Trimming left V 1 base short and J 3 bases short, with 12 bases between. This CDR3 contains 15 residues. Germline values: CDR1 SEHNR, CDR2 FQNEAQ (reference sequence). The CDR3 DNA sequence: TGTGCCAGCAGCTTAGGGGGGGGCGGACACTATGGCTACACCTTC. This sequence encodes CASSLGGGGHYGYTF. Combining the CDR3 with reference TRBV7-9 and TRBJ1-2 gives the whole variable domain DTGVSQNPRHKITKRGQNVTFRCDPISEHNRLYWYRQTLGQGPEFLTYFQNEAQLEKSRLLSDRFSAERPKGSFSTLEIQRTEQGDSAMYLCASSLGGGGHYGYTFGSGTRLTVV.

The V gene is TRBV11-2, the J gene TRBJ2-1, with TRBD1 identical over 7 bases. Germline-derived CDR1 and CDR2 are SGHAT and FQNNGV. The CDR3 is 13 amino acids. V trimming: 4 bases; J trimming: 8 bases; junction bases outside the gene matches: 5. The CDR3 region has the DNA TGTGCCAGCAGCTCCACAACAGGGGATGAGCAGTTCTTC. Translated: CASSSTTGDEQFF.

The gene calls are TRBV7-2 and TRBJ1-1, with unresolved D. The CDR3 covers 14 residues. Germline V gene sequence: CDR1 SGHTA, CDR2 FQGNSA. V gave up 1 base and J gave up 0 bases, with 6 bases separating them. CDR3 region: CASSLVILNTEAFF. Written as DNA, the CDR3 is TGTGCCAGCAGCTTAGTTATCTTGAACACTGAAGCTTTCTTT.

The chain recombines TRBV6-6 with TRBJ2-7, with TRBD2 matching over 7 bases. The ends lost 0 bases at V and 5 bases at J; junction bases unmatched: 7. Germline CDR1 is MNHNY and CDR2 is SVGAGI (reference sequence). There are 15 residues in the CDR3. The CDR3 protein is CASSYSRQGGDEQYF. The DNA for the CDR3 is TGTGCCAGCAGTTACTCGAGGCAGGGAGGGGACGAGCAGTACTTC.

To note about this clone: The junction differs from germline at one of its ends, possibly a read error. The chain has TRBV4-2 and TRBJ1-5, with D hard to call. The CDR3 is made up of 14 amino acids. The germline CDR1 and CDR2 sequences are LGHNA and YNFKEQ. CDR3 amino acids: CASSQVTDNQPQHF. The CDR3 region has the DNA TGTGCCAGCAGTCAAGTCACGGACAATCAGCCCCAGCATTTT.

This sequence joins TRBV28 and TRBJ1-5; the D is unclear. The germline gives CDR1 MDHEN, CDR2 SYDVKM. Trimming stripped 6 bases from V and 0 bases from J, with 21 bases between. The CDR3 runs to 18 residues. CDR3 protein: CASSRIGVGSYSNQPQHF. In nucleotides, the CDR3 is TGTGCCAGCAGCCGAATCGGGGTCGGGAGCTATAGCAATCAGCCCCAGCATTTT. Based on the CDR3 plus reference TRBV28 and TRBJ1-5, the full variable domain is DVKVTQSSRYLVKRTGEKVFLECVQDMDHENMFWYRQDPGLGLRLIYFSYDVKMKEKGDIPEGYSVSREKKERFSLILESASTNQTSMYLCASSRIGVGSYSNQPQHFGDGTRLSIL.

The chain employs TRBV11-1 and TRBJ2-5, with D possibly being TRBD2 (5 bases). The CDR3 is made up of 13 amino acids. The ends were cut back, 5 bases at V and 5 bases at J, with 12 bases in the middle. Germline CDR1 reads SGHAT; CDR2 reads FQDESV (reference sequence). The CDR3 nucleotides read TGTGCCAGCAGCCCTAGCCCGACGGAGACCCAGTACTTC. It yields the protein CASSPSPTETQYF. Full variable domain (missing parts from reference TRBV11-1 and TRBJ2-5): EAEVAQSPRYKITEKSQAVAFWCDPISGHATLYWYRQILGQGPELLVQFQDESVVDDSQLPKDRFSAERLKGVDSTLKIQPAELGDSAMYLCASSPSPTETQYFGPGTRLLVL.

The chain employs TRBV4-2 and TRBJ1-1; the D gene is possibly TRBD1 (5 bases). The V and J ends lost 4 bases and 4 bases respectively, with 13 bases between them. From germline, CDR1 is LGHNA and CDR2 YNFKEQ. The length of the CDR3 is 14 residues. CDR3 DNA: TGTGCCAGCAGCCTGGAGACCGGGGGCACTGAAGCTTTCTTT. This encodes CASSLETGGTEAFF.

This chain links TRBV5-6 with TRBJ2-5, with a tentative D call TRBD1 (5 bases). V was trimmed by 0 bases and J by 7 bases, leaving 16 bases between them. The length of the CDR3 is 15 residues. Germline assignment: CDR1 SGHDT and CDR2 YYEEEE. CDR3 sequence reads: CASSLEPQGVGTQYF. CDR3 DNA: TGTGCCAGCAGCTTGGAGCCCCAGGGTGTGGGGACCCAGTACTTC.

As for this clone: Different DNA sequences within this sample yield the same CDR3. The chain employs TRBV7-3 and TRBJ1-2; maybe TRBD1 (5 bases). V lost 1 base and J 2 bases, leaving 11 bases between the germline ends. This CDR3 spans 15 amino acids. The germline V gene has CDR1 SGHTA and CDR2 FQGTGA. CDR3: CASSLSGGLNYGYTF. The CDR3 DNA sequence: TGTGCCAGCAGCTTAAGTGGGGGTTTGAACTATGGCTACACCTTC.

The rearrangement uses TRBV29-1 and TRBJ1-1; D remains unclear. Trimming pared 0 bases from V and 4 bases from J, leaving 9 bases between. The CDR3 loop spans 13 amino acids. CDR1 and CDR2 from the germline V gene are SQVTM and ANQGSEA. The CDR3 DNA is TGCAGCGTTGAAGAACCCCGTGGCACTGAAGCTTTCTTT. This translates into CSVEEPRGTEAFF. The whole variable domain, filled in from reference TRBV29-1 and TRBJ1-1, reads SAVISQKPSRDICQRGTSLTIQCQVDSQVTMMFWYRQQPGQSLTLIATANQGSEATYESGFVIDKFPISRPNLTFSTLTVSNMSPEDSSIYLCSVEEPRGTEAFFGQGTRLTVV.

The rearrangement joins TRBV4-3 to TRBJ2-7, with 7 bases that match TRBD2. Germline CDR1 reads LGHNA; CDR2 reads YSLEER. Trimming at V came to 0 bases and at J to 2 bases, leaving 7 bases not matched to a gene. The CDR3 length is 16 residues. CDR3: CASSQDRASGPYEQYF. For the CDR3, the DNA is TGCGCCAGCAGCCAAGATAGGGCTAGCGGTCCCTACGAGCAGTACTTC.

The chain is built from TRBV5-1 and TRBJ1-4; 9 positions match TRBD1. The CDR3 spans 14 residues. With V trimmed by 4 bases and J by 7 bases, 5 bases remained unmatched. In germline, CDR1 is SGHRS, CDR2 YFSETQ. CDR3 nucleotides: TGCGCCAGCAGCCCGGGACAGGGAGGTGAAAAACTGTTTTTT. This gives the protein CASSPGQGGEKLFF. Full variable domain (remainder filled in from reference TRBV5-1 and TRBJ1-4): KAGVTQTPRYLIKTRGQQVTLSCSPISGHRSVSWYQQTPGQGLQFLFEYFSETQRNKGNFPGRFSGRQFSNSRSEMNVSTLELGDSALYLCASSPGQGGEKLFFGSGTQLSVL.

CDR3 DNA: TGTGCCAGCAGTGAACAACAGGATCTCGGTGAAAAACTGTTTTTT. Its protein product is CASSEQQDLGEKLFF. J is TRBJ1-4 and V is TRBV6-1, with D possibly matching TRBD1 (5 bases). The CDR3 is 15 amino acids. Germline values: CDR1 MNHNS, CDR2 SASEGT. V was shortened by 2 bases and J by 7 bases, with 14 bases between the two germline ends.

The J gene is TRBJ2-3, the V gene TRBV5-1; 8 bases are a match to TRBD1. This CDR3 is built from 15 residues. V shed 2 bases, J shed 0 bases, and the junction held 2 bases outside the gene matches. Germline-derived CDR1 and CDR2 are SGHRS and YFSETQ. The CDR3 here is CASSFQGASTDTQYF. For the CDR3, the DNA is TGCGCCAGCAGCTTTCAGGGGGCGAGCACAGATACGCAGTATTTT. The full variable domain, with the rest looked up from reference TRBV5-1 and TRBJ2-3, is KAGVTQTPRYLIKTRGQQVTLSCSPISGHRSVSWYQQTPGQGLQFLFEYFSETQRNKGNFPGRFSGRQFSNSRSEMNVSTLELGDSALYLCASSFQGASTDTQYFGPGTRLTVL.

This clone was detected only once. This chain's CDR3 is CASSLERGEKLFF. DNA for the CDR3: TGTGCCAGCAGCTTAGAACGGGGTGAAAAACTGTTTTTT. This sequence joins TRBV11-3 and TRBJ1-4; D not resolved. CDR1 is SGHNT, CDR2 YENEEA, per germline. V lost 0 bases and J lost 7, with 6 bases in between. The CDR3 runs 13 residues.

This sequence joins TRBV18 and TRBJ1-1, with TRBD1 identical over 7 bases. Germline loops: CDR1 KGHSH, CDR2 LQKENI. V lost 2 bases, J lost 7 bases, and 1 base stayed unmatched. The CDR3 sequence is 12 residues long. This CDR3 is CASSPGTVEAFF. The CDR3 DNA reads as TGTGCCAGCTCACCAGGGACAGTTGAAGCTTTCTTT.

The V gene is TRBV19, the J gene TRBJ1-4, with 7 bases matching TRBD1. In germline, CDR1 is LNHDA, CDR2 SQIVND (reference sequence). This CDR3 comprises 14 residues. With V trimmed by 5 bases and J by 7 bases, 7 bases remained unmatched. CDR3 in amino acids: CASSDDREGEKLFF. The CDR3 coding sequence is TGTGCCAGTAGTGATGACAGGGAAGGTGAAAAACTGTTTTTT.

The chain combines TRBV2 with TRBJ2-7; no reliable D call. Trimming stripped 8 bases from V and 2 bases from J, with 22 bases between. This CDR3 region has 16 residues. Looked up from germline, CDR1 is SNHLY and CDR2 is FYNNEI. CDR3 sequence: CASALGRPPAAYEQYF. In DNA, the CDR3 is TGTGCCAGCGCTCTGGGTCGTCCCCCCGCGGCCTACGAGCAGTACTTC.

The V gene is TRBV4-3, the J gene TRBJ2-1, with D unresolved. Germline CDR1 LGHNA, CDR2 YSLEER. The V end was cut by 1 base, the J end by 4 bases, with 8 bases between. This CDR3 is built from 14 residues. The CDR3 DNA sequence: TGCGCCAGCAGCCAAGGGCACAAATACAATGAGCAGTTCTTC. Protein sequence: CASSQGHKYNEQFF.